These T cell receptor beta chains were read from a single sample in a study of spatial heterogeneity in lung cancer. TCRdb re-analysed the 5' RACE reads in MiXCR, keeping a single row per CDR3 protein. The sample records about 22,000 distinct CDR3 sequences, about 4.5% being singletons. The sequenced sample was PBMCs, obtained at surgery. All receptors come from a male donor with early-stage non-small cell lung cancer. Each CDR3 is given with its conserved first and last residue. Fields, in order: clone size, V gene, D gene, J gene, CDR3 protein, CDR3 DNA. D genes are given only for firm matches. Clone size is not always given. Where it is, it says once, few, many or a class for expanded clones.

clone size: many
V gene: TRBV20-1
D gene: TRBD2
J gene: TRBJ2-3
CDR3 protein: CSAKRSSGRAGSTDTQYF
CDR3 DNA: TGCAGTGCTAAACGTTCTAGCGGGAGGGCCGGGAGCACAGATACGCAGTATTTT

clone size: many
V gene: TRBV7-9
D gene: TRBD2
J gene: TRBJ2-3
CDR3 protein: CASSLRSGREDTQYF
CDR3 DNA: TGTGCCAGCAGCTTAAGAAGCGGGAGGGAAGATACGCAGTATTTT

clone size: many
V gene: TRBV4-2
D gene: .
J gene: TRBJ2-7
CDR3 protein: CASSQVGRASYEQYF
CDR3 DNA: TGTGCCAGCAGCCAAGTGGGCCGAGCCTCCTACGAGCAGTACTTC

clone size: many
V gene: TRBV10-3
D gene: .
J gene: TRBJ2-1
CDR3 protein: CAISVINEQFF
CDR3 DNA: TGTGCCATCAGTGTAATTAATGAGCAGTTCTTC

clone size: .
V gene: TRBV7-2
D gene: .
J gene: TRBJ1-5
CDR3 protein: CASSLQGASNQPQHF
CDR3 DNA: TGTGCCAGCAGCCTACAGGGAGCTAGCAATCAGCCCCAGCATTTT

clone size: medium-sized
V gene: TRBV29-1
D gene: TRBD1
J gene: TRBJ2-7
CDR3 protein: CSSRTGDYEQYF
CDR3 DNA: TGCAGCTCCCGGACAGGGGACTACGAGCAGTACTTC

clone size: many
V gene: TRBV28
D gene: .
J gene: TRBJ1-1
CDR3 protein: CASSWGSRMFAFF
CDR3 DNA: TGTGCCAGCAGTTGGGGGTCGCGCATGTTTGCTTTCTTT

clone size: many
V gene: TRBV28
D gene: .
J gene: TRBJ1-1
CDR3 protein: CASSPGTHNTEAFF
CDR3 DNA: TGTGCCAGCAGTCCCGGGACACACAACACTGAAGCTTTCTTT

clone size: .
V gene: TRBV5-1
D gene: TRBD2
J gene: TRBJ2-3
CDR3 protein: CASSLAGAGEGTDTQYF
CDR3 DNA: TGCGCCAGCAGCTTGGCGGGAGCGGGAGAGGGCACAGATACGCAGTATTTT

clone size: many
V gene: TRBV20-1
D gene: TRBD1
J gene: TRBJ2-3
CDR3 protein: CSARGRRGLSTDTQYF
CDR3 DNA: TGCAGTGCTAGAGGCCGCAGGGGGCTGAGCACAGATACGCAGTATTTT

clone size: many
V gene: TRBV29-1
D gene: TRBD2
J gene: TRBJ2-5
CDR3 protein: CSVSGGAQETQYF
CDR3 DNA: TGCAGCGTTAGCGGGGGGGCTCAAGAGACCCAGTACTTC

clone size: few
V gene: TRBV4-2
D gene: .
J gene: TRBJ2-3
CDR3 protein: CASSQEINLGTFTDTQYF
CDR3 DNA: TGTGCCAGCAGCCAAGAGATAAACCTAGGCACTTTCACAGATACGCAGTATTTT

clone size: many
V gene: TRBV18
D gene: .
J gene: TRBJ2-6
CDR3 protein: CASSPVWGAGANVLTF
CDR3 DNA: TGTGCCAGCTCACCGGTCTGGGGAGCTGGGGCCAACGTCCTGACTTTC

clone size: many
V gene: TRBV7-9
D gene: .
J gene: TRBJ2-3
CDR3 protein: CASRPGAFSTDTQYF
CDR3 DNA: TGTGCCAGCAGGCCAGGGGCCTTTTCCACAGATACGCAGTATTTT

clone size: many
V gene: TRBV7-2
D gene: TRBD2
J gene: TRBJ2-3
CDR3 protein: CASSLAGRGGGATDTQYF
CDR3 DNA: TGTGCCAGCAGCTTAGCGGGACGTGGCGGGGGGGCCACAGATACGCAGTATTTT

clone size: many
V gene: TRBV7-8
D gene: .
J gene: TRBJ2-6
CDR3 protein: CASSSPPGANVLTF
CDR3 DNA: TGTGCCAGCAGCTCCCCCCCTGGGGCCAACGTCCTGACTTTC

clone size: many
V gene: TRBV27
D gene: TRBD2
J gene: TRBJ2-1
CDR3 protein: CASIGEGSYNEQFF
CDR3 DNA: TGTGCGAGCATCGGGGAGGGCTCCTACAATGAGCAGTTCTTC

clone size: many
V gene: TRBV5-1
D gene: TRBD2
J gene: TRBJ2-1
CDR3 protein: CASSRTSGRSNEQFF
CDR3 DNA: TGCGCCAGCAGCCGTACTAGCGGGAGAAGTAATGAGCAGTTCTTC

clone size: .
V gene: TRBV19
D gene: TRBD2
J gene: TRBJ2-1
CDR3 protein: CASRRLAGPDNEQFF
CDR3 DNA: TGTGCCAGTAGACGACTAGCGGGACCCGACAATGAGCAGTTCTTC

clone size: many
V gene: TRBV2
D gene: TRBD1
J gene: TRBJ1-3
CDR3 protein: CASSGGQSSGNTIYF
CDR3 DNA: TGTGCCAGCAGTGGGGGACAGAGCTCTGGAAACACCATATATTTT

clone size: many
V gene: TRBV30
D gene: .
J gene: TRBJ1-1
CDR3 protein: CAWRESNRANTEAFF
CDR3 DNA: TGTGCCTGGAGGGAGAGTAACAGGGCGAACACTGAAGCTTTCTTT

clone size: many
V gene: TRBV2
D gene: .
J gene: TRBJ2-7
CDR3 protein: CASSAPANYEQYF
CDR3 DNA: TGTGCCAGCAGTGCCCCTGCTAACTACGAGCAGTACTTC

clone size: many
V gene: TRBV20-1
D gene: .
J gene: TRBJ2-5
CDR3 protein: CSAPGRGRETQYF
CDR3 DNA: TGCAGTGCCCCAGGACGGGGTCGCGAGACCCAGTACTTC

clone size: many
V gene: TRBV12-3/TRBV12-4
D gene: .
J gene: TRBJ1-5
CDR3 protein: CASTFWGSNQPQHF
CDR3 DNA: TGTGCCAGCACTTTTTGGGGTTCCAATCAGCCCCAGCATTTT

clone size: many
V gene: TRBV6-2/TRBV6-3
D gene: .
J gene: TRBJ2-1
CDR3 protein: CASSLGQGGRNEQFF
CDR3 DNA: TGTGCCAGCTCCCTCGGACAGGGAGGGAGGAATGAGCAGTTCTTC

clone size: few
V gene: TRBV5-1
D gene: .
J gene: TRBJ1-1
CDR3 protein: CASRREWEEAFF
CDR3 DNA: TGCGCCAGCAGACGGGAGTGGGAGGAGGCTTTCTTT

clone size: once
V gene: TRBV9
D gene: .
J gene: TRBJ1-1
CDR3 protein: CASSVEAGGNTEAFF
CDR3 DNA: TGTGCCAGCAGCGTAGAGGCAGGCGGGAACACTGAAGCTTTCTTT

clone size: many
V gene: TRBV7-9
D gene: .
J gene: TRBJ1-6
CDR3 protein: CASSFGRGPSSYNSPLHF
CDR3 DNA: TGTGCCAGCAGCTTCGGAAGGGGACCTTCCTCCTATAATTCACCCCTCCACTTT

clone size: many
V gene: TRBV6-6
D gene: TRBD1
J gene: TRBJ2-2
CDR3 protein: CASSSRDRDTGELFF
CDR3 DNA: TGTGCCAGCAGTTCCCGGGACAGGGACACCGGGGAGCTGTTTTTT

clone size: many
V gene: TRBV5-1
D gene: .
J gene: TRBJ2-1
CDR3 protein: CASSLEGTQFF
CDR3 DNA: TGCGCCAGCAGCTTGGAGGGTACCCAGTTCTTC

clone size: many
V gene: TRBV5-1
D gene: TRBD1
J gene: TRBJ1-2
CDR3 protein: CASRPGQVEDGYTF
CDR3 DNA: TGCGCCAGCAGACCCGGACAGGTCGAGGATGGCTACACCTTC

clone size: many
V gene: TRBV29-1
D gene: .
J gene: TRBJ1-5
CDR3 protein: CSVGRAGQPQHF
CDR3 DNA: TGCAGCGTTGGAAGAGCGGGTCAGCCCCAGCATTTT

clone size: many
V gene: TRBV5-1
D gene: TRBD1
J gene: TRBJ2-5
CDR3 protein: CASSIRQGASETQYF
CDR3 DNA: TGCGCCAGCAGCATACGACAGGGGGCCTCAGAGACCCAGTACTTC